Shown below are 5 T cell receptor beta chains from a single sample sequenced in a study of T cells expressing NK-cell markers. TCRdb re-called the 5' RACE reads and gives one entry per CDR3 protein, without DNA. The ten most abundant clones cover less than 4.5% of a sample with 500,000 to 600,000 distinct CDR3 sequences. The sample consisted of blood T cells: a sorted CD56 or NKG2C T cell subset, CD4+ or CD8+ T cells, or bulk PBMC T cells (not recorded which). These receptors all stem from a man younger than 35 in good health.

This rearrangement joins TRBV12-3 or TRBV12-4 to TRBJ2-2; TCRdb's D call, TRBD2, is unchecked because there is no DNA. The CDR3 covers 16 residues. The CDR3 loop reads CASSLVRRGPPGELFF.

This chain links TRBV6-1 with TRBJ1-4. Germline CDR1 reads MNHNS; CDR2 reads SASEGT. The CDR3 is 16 residues long. The CDR3 protein is CASRRVGETWDEKLFF.

The chain carries TRBV7-9 and TRBJ1-1. Germline V gene lookup returns CDR1 SEHNR and CDR2 FQNEAQ (reference sequence). The CDR3 loop spans 14 amino acids. The CDR3 region is CASSSVKKNTEAFF.

The chain combines TRBV15 with TRBJ2-5; with no DNA, the TCRdb D assignment of TRBD2 cannot be verified. This CDR3 contains 18 residues. The germline V gene has CDR1 LNHNV and CDR2 YYDKDF (reference sequence). CDR3 protein: CATSSRGLALPGQETQYF.

The V and J genes are TRBV12-3 or TRBV12-4 and TRBJ1-4; TCRdb returns TRBD1, unconfirmable since there is no DNA. The CDR3 length is 15 residues. CDR3 residues: CASSPGGGRNEKLFF.